A selection of T cell receptor beta chains follows, all from one sample in a study of T-cell reconstitution after alpha-beta-depleted transplantation in children. TCRdb independently ran MiXCR on the PCR reads; one entry per CDR3 protein. In the table there are approximately 650,000 distinct CDR3 sequences, 13% of which are singletons. The specimen comprised PBMCs, sampled before TCRalphabeta/CD19-depleted stem cell transplant. The receptors originated from a girl between 2 and 10 years old with congenital amegakaryocytic thrombocytopenia, due to receive a stem cell transplant. CDR3s include the opening cysteine and the closing phenylalanine or tryptophan. A D gene is named only where the DNA matches it firmly. Size tells how often a clone was seen (once, few, many) or the class of an expanded clone, and some rows leave it out.

size,V,D,J,DNA,CDR3
many,TRBV20-1,TRBD1,TRBJ2-5,TGCAGTGCTAGAGATCGTTTGGCAGGGGGCAGTTCAGAGACCCAGTACTTC,CSARDRLAGGSSETQYF
few,TRBV19,TRBD1,TRBJ2-2,TGTGCCAGTAGTCCCCGGACAGGTCCGAACACCGGGGAGCTGTTTTTT,CASSPRTGPNTGELFF
many,TRBV12-3/TRBV12-4,NA,TRBJ1-1,TGTGCCAGCAGTTTTATAGGGGACGGAACCCCTGAAGCTTTCTTT,CASSFIGDGTPEAFF
few,TRBV29-1,NA,TRBJ2-7,TGCAGCGTTGAGATTGCAGCCGGCGAGCAGTACTTC,CSVEIAAGEQYF
NA,TRBV27,TRBD2,TRBJ2-5,TGTGCCAGCAGTTTAACGGATCGGGCGGGAGTCGCAATGGAGACCCAGTACTTC,CASSLTDRAGVAMETQYF
few,TRBV5-1,TRBD2,TRBJ2-1,TGCGCCAGCAGCTTGAACCTAGCGGGAGGCCCCTACAATGAGCAGTTCTTC,CASSLNLAGGPYNEQFF
many,TRBV18,NA,TRBJ2-3,TGTGCCAGCTCCCCGTCTTCAGATACGCAGTATTTT,CASSPSSDTQYF
many,TRBV7-2,NA,TRBJ2-3,TGTGCCAGCAGCTTAGGAAGGTCACAGCCTAAGTTGGATACGCAGTATTTT,CASSLGRSQPKLDTQYF
few,TRBV2,NA,TRBJ2-4,TGTGCCGGAAAGGCGGGACCCAAAAACATTCAGTACTTC,CAGKAGPKNIQYF
many,TRBV28,NA,TRBJ2-1,TGTGCCACCCTTACGTTACTTCCCGGGACCAGCTCCTACAATGAGCAGTTCTTC,CATLTLLPGTSSYNEQFF
NA,TRBV12-3/TRBV12-4,NA,TRBJ2-5,TGTGCCAGCAGTTTAGGCAGGTGGAATCCCCAAGAGACCCAGTACTTC,CASSLGRWNPQETQYF
many,TRBV5-1,NA,TRBJ1-2,TGCGCCAGCAGCGAAAGGACGGCCTATGGCTACACCTTC,CASSERTAYGYTF
NA,TRBV4-2,NA,TRBJ2-1,TGTGCCATCAGCCCCGGGCGGGCCTCCAATGAGCAGTTCTTC,CAISPGRASNEQFF
NA,TRBV28,TRBD2,TRBJ2-1,TGTGCCAGCAGCCCCGTTCTAGCGGGAGGGAATAATGAGCAGTTCTTC,CASSPVLAGGNNEQFF
few,TRBV5-1,NA,TRBJ2-7,TGCGCCAGCAGCCGCAATCACGAGCAGTACTTC,CASSRNHEQYF
few,TRBV14,TRBD2,TRBJ2-1,TGTGCCAGCAGCCGAGGACTAGCGGGTTGGGGCTCCTACAATGAGCAGTTCTTC,CASSRGLAGWGSYNEQFF
many,TRBV5-1,NA,TRBJ2-1,TGCGCCAGCAGCTTGAGGTCTGTTGGGTTTCCGTTCCCGGATGAGCAGTTCTTC,CASSLRSVGFPFPDEQFF
many,TRBV29-1,NA,TRBJ2-2,TGCAGCGTGAGAAGAGCCCAGGGGGGCGGGGAGCTGTTTTTT,CSVRRAQGGGELFF
many,TRBV7-2,NA,TRBJ2-5,TGTGCCAGCAGCTTAACGGCCGCCAGAGACACCCAGTACTTC,CASSLTAARDTQYF
many,TRBV5-1,NA,TRBJ2-1,TGCGCCAGCAGCTCGGACAGCTCCTACAATGAGCAGTTCTTC,CASSSDSSYNEQFF
many,TRBV15,NA,TRBJ1-1,TGTGCCACCAGCAGTTACTCACTGAACACTGAAGCTTTCTTT,CATSSYSLNTEAFF
many,TRBV12-3/TRBV12-4,NA,TRBJ2-7,TGTGCCAGCAGTACCCTCTGGGGGAGGATCCACGAGCAGTACTTC,CASSTLWGRIHEQYF
many,TRBV5-1,NA,TRBJ2-7,TGCGCCAGCAGCTTGATGACAGGGAGGGGCTACGAGCAGTACTTC,CASSLMTGRGYEQYF
many,TRBV20-1,TRBD2,TRBJ2-3,TGCAGTGCGCCCATTGGGCTAGCGGCTAGCACAGATACGCAGTATTTT,CSAPIGLAASTDTQYF
few,TRBV9,TRBD1,TRBJ1-5,TGTGCCAGCAGTTCCAGGGGGGGGAGTCAGCCCCAGCATTTT,CASSSRGGSQPQHF
NA,TRBV10-3,NA,TRBJ2-3,TGTGCCATCAGTGAGCGGAGCGCTGATACGCAGTATTTT,CAISERSADTQYF
many,TRBV20-1,NA,TRBJ1-4,TGCAGTGCTACCCGCACCATTGCTAATGAAAAACTGTTTTTT,CSATRTIANEKLFF
NA,TRBV5-4,NA,TRBJ2-5,TGTGCCAGCAGCTTGGCAGGAGGGCCCTACAAAGAGACCCAGTACTTC,CASSLAGGPYKETQYF
many,TRBV7-9,NA,TRBJ2-1,TGTGCCAGCAGCCCTACTTTTTCTAGGGGCAATGAGCAGTTCTTC,CASSPTFSRGNEQFF
few,TRBV27,NA,TRBJ2-1,TGTGCCAGTTCCAAGTTGCGGAGCTCCTACAATGAGCAGTTCTTC,CASSKLRSSYNEQFF
few,TRBV7-3,NA,TRBJ2-3,TGTGCCAGCAGTCCCGTGGGTGCCACAGATACGCAGTATTTT,CASSPVGATDTQYF
many,TRBV5-1,NA,TRBJ2-6,TGCGCCAGCAGCGCCGGGATAAACTCTGGGGCCAACGTCCTGACTTTC,CASSAGINSGANVLTF
NA,TRBV5-1,TRBD2,TRBJ2-7,TGCGCCAGCAGCTCCCCCCTGACGGAAACTAGCGGGAGTCCCTACGAGCAGTACTTC,CASSSPLTETSGSPYEQYF
few,TRBV24-1,NA,TRBJ2-3,TGTGCCACCAGTGATCCGACGGCCACAGATACGCAGTATTTT,CATSDPTATDTQYF
NA,TRBV20-1,TRBD2,TRBJ2-7,TGCAGTGCCACGAGGGGACTAGCGGGAGAGCAGTACTTC,CSATRGLAGEQYF
many,TRBV6-1,NA,TRBJ2-3,TGTGCCAGCAGTGAACCCAGGTCTCTATGGGATACGCAGTATTTT,CASSEPRSLWDTQYF
NA,TRBV18,NA,TRBJ2-3,TGTGCCAGCTCACCCGACTACCAAGCCACAGATACGCAGTATTTT,CASSPDYQATDTQYF
many,TRBV11-1,NA,TRBJ2-2,TGTGCCAGCAGCCCAAGCCGAGAAACCGGGGAGCTGTTTTTT,CASSPSRETGELFF
few,TRBV12-3/TRBV12-4,NA,TRBJ2-3,TGTGCCAGCAGTTTGGGGCCGACAAGCACAGATACGCAGTATTTT,CASSLGPTSTDTQYF
NA,TRBV12-3/TRBV12-4,NA,TRBJ2-5,TGTGCCAGCAGTTTAGGTTGGGAGGAAGAGACCCAGTACTTC,CASSLGWEEETQYF
many,TRBV15,TRBD2,TRBJ2-7,TGTGCCACCAGCACCACGGGACTAGCGGACAACGAGCAGTACTTC,CATSTTGLADNEQYF
many,TRBV29-1,TRBD2,TRBJ2-3,TGCAGCGTTGAAGCAGCGGGAATTCCCCTGGATACGCAGTATTTT,CSVEAAGIPLDTQYF
many,TRBV12-3/TRBV12-4,NA,TRBJ1-4,TGTGCCAGCAGCGCTCTCCGTCGGTCCCCGGGTGAAAAACTGTTTTTT,CASSALRRSPGEKLFF
few,TRBV7-8,TRBD1,TRBJ2-7,TGTGCCAGCAGCTTAAAAACCACAGGGGTTCTCACCTACGAGCAGTACTTC,CASSLKTTGVLTYEQYF
NA,TRBV16,NA,TRBJ2-7,TGTGCCAGCAGCCAAACTTCTGAGGGGGAGCAGTACTTC,CASSQTSEGEQYF